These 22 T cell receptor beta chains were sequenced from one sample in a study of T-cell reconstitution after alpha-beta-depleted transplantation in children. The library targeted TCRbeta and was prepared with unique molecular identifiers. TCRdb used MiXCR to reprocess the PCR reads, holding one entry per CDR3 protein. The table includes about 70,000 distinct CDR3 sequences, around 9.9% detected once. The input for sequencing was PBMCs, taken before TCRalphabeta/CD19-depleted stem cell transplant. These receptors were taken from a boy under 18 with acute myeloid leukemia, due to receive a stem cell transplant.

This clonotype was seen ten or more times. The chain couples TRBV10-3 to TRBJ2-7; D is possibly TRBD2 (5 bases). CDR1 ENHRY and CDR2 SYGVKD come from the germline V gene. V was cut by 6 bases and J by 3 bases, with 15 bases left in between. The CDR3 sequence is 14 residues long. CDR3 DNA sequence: TGTGCCATCAGAATGGACTCTCTCCGCTACGAGCAGTACTTC. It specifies CAIRMDSLRYEQYF.

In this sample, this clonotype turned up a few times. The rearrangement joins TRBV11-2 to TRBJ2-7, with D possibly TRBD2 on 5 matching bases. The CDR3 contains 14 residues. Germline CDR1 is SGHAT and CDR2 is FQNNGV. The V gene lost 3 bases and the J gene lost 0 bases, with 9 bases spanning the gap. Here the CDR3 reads CASSFSGFSYEQYF. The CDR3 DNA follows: TGTGCCAGCAGCTTTTCGGGGTTCTCCTACGAGCAGTACTTC.

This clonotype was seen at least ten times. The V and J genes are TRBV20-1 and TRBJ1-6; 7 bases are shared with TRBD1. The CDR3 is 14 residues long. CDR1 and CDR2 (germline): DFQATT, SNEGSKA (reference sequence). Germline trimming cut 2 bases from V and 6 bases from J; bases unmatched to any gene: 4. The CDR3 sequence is CSARSPGGNSPLHF. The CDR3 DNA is TGCAGTGCTAGATCACCAGGGGGTAATTCACCCCTCCACTTT.

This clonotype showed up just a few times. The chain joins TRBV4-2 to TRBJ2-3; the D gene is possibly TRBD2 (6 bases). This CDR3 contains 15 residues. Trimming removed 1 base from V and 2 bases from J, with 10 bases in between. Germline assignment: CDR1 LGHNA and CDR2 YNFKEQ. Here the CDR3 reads CASSQASDSTDTQYF. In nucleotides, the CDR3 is TGTGCCAGCAGCCAAGCTAGCGATTCCACAGATACGCAGTATTTT.

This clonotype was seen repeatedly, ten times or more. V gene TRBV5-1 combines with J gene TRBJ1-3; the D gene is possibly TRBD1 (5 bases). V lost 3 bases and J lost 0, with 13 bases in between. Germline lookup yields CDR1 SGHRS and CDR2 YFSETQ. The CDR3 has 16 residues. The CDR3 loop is CASSSTTADSGNTIYF. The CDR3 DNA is TGCGCCAGCAGCTCGACGACAGCGGACTCTGGAAACACCATATATTTT.

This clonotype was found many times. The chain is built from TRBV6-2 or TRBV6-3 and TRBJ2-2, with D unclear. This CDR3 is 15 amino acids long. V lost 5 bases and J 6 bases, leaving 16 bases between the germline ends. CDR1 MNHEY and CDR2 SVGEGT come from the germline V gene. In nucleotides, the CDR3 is TGTGCCAGCAGTAAGAAGAGAGCAGCCGCCGGGGAGCTGTTTTTT. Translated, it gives CASSKKRAAAGELFF.

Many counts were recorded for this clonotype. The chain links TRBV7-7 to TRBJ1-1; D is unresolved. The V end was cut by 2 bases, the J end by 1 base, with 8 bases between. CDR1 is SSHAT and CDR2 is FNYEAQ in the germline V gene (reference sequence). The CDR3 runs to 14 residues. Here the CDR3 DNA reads TGTGCCAGCAGCTTATCACAGTGGAACACTGAAGCTTTCTTT. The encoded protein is CASSLSQWNTEAFF.

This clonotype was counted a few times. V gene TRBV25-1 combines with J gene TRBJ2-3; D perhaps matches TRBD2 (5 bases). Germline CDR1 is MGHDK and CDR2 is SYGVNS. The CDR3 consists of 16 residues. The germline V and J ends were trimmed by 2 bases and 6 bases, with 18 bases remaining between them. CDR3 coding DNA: TGTGCCAGCAGTGAAAGGCTAGAGGGTACAAGGGATACGCAGTATTTT. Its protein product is CASSERLEGTRDTQYF.

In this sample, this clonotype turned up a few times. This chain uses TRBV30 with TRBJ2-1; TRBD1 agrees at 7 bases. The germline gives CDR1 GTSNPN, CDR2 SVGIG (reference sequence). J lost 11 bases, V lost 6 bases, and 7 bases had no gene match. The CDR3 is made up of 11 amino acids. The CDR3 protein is CACPQGTKQFF. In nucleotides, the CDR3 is TGTGCCTGTCCACAGGGGACGAAGCAGTTCTTC.

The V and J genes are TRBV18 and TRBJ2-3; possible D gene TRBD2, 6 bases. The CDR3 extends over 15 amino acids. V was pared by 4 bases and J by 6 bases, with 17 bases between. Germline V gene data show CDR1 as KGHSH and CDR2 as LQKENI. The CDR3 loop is CASSQRLLASDTQYF. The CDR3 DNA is TGTGCCAGCTCACAGAGACTACTAGCATCGGATACGCAGTATTTT.

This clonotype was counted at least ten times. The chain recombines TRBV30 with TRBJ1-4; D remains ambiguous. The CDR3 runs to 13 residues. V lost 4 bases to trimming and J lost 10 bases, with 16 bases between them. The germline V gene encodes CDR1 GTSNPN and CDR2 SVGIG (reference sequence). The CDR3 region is CAWTPGLTRKLFF. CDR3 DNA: TGTGCCTGGACTCCGGGATTGACGAGAAAACTGTTTTTT.

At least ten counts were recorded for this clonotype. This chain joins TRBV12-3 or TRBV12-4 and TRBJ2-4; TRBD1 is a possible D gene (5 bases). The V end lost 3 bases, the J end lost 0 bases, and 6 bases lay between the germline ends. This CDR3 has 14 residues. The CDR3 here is CASSFTGAKNIQYF. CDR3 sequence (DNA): TGTGCCAGCAGTTTTACAGGAGCCAAAAACATTCAGTACTTC.

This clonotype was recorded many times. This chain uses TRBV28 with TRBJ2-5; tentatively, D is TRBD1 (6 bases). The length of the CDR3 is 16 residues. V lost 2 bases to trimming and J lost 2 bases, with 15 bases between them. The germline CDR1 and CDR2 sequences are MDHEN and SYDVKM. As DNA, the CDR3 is TGTGCCAGCAGTTTAAGTGGGACAAAGTTTCAAGAGACCCAGTACTTC. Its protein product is CASSLSGTKFQETQYF.

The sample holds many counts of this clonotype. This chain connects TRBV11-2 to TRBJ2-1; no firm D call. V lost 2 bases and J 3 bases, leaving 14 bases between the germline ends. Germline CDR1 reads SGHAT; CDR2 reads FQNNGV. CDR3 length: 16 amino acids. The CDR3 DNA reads TGTGCCAGCAGCTTATTCATGGAAGGGATCTACAATGAGCAGTTCTTC. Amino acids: CASSLFMEGIYNEQFF.

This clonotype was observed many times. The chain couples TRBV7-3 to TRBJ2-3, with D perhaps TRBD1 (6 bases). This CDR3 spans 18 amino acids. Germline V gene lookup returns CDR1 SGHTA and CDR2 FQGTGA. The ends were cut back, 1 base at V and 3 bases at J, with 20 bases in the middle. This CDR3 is CASSLNKAGEKRTDTQYF. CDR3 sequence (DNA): TGTGCCAGCAGCTTAAATAAGGCAGGGGAAAAGAGGACAGATACGCAGTATTTT.

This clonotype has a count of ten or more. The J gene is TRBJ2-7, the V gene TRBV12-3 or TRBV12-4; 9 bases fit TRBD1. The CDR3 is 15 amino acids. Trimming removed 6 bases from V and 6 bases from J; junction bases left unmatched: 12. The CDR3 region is CASSPIQGALREQYF. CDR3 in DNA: TGTGCCAGCAGCCCGATACAGGGGGCATTGCGCGAGCAGTACTTC.

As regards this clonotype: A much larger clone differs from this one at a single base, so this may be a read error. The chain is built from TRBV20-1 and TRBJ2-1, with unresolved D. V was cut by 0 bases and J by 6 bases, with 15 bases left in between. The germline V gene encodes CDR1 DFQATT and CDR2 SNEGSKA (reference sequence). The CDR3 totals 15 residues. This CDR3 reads CSARDGRIPGNEQFF. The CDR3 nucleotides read TGCAGTGCTAGAGATGGACGGATTCCGGGCAATGAGCAGTTCTTC.

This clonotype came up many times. CDR3 bases: TGTGCCAGCAACTCCGGGACAGGGAACGAGCAGTACTTC. The encoded protein is CASNSGTGNEQYF. V is TRBV27 and J is TRBJ2-7; TRBD1 matches at 9 bases. Germline V CDR1 and CDR2: MNHEY, SMNVEV (reference sequence). The CDR3 is 13 amino acids. Germline trimming cut 7 bases from V and 5 bases from J; bases unmatched to any gene: 6.

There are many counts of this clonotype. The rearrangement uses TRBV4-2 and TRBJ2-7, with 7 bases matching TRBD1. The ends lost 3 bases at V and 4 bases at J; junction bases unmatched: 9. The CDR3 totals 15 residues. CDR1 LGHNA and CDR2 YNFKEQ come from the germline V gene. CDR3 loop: CASSQPTGSGYEQYF. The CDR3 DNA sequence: TGTGCCAGCAGCCAGCCGACAGGGTCGGGGTACGAGCAGTACTTC.

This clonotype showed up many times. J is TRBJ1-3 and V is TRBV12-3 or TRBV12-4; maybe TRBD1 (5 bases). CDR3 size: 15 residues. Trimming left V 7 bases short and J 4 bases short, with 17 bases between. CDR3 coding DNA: TGTGCCAGCACCCTTCCTGGGGGGTCAGGAAACACCATATATTTT. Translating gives CASTLPGGSGNTIYF.

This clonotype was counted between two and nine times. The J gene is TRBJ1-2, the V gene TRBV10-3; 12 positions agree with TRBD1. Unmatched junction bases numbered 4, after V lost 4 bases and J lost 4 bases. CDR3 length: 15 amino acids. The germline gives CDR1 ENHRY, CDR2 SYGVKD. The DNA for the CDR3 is TGTGCCATCAGTGGGGACAGGGGGCGCGGCTATGGCTACACCTTC. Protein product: CAISGDRGRGYGYTF.

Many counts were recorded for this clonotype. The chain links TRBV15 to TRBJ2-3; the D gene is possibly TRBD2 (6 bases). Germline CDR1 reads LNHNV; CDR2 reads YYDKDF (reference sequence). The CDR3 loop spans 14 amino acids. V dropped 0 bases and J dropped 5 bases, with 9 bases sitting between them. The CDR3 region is CATSRDQAGDTQYF. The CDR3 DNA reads TGTGCCACCAGCAGAGATCAAGCGGGAGATACGCAGTATTTT.